What follows are 18 T cell receptor beta chains derived from one specimen sequenced in a study of CD8+ T cells in alopecia areata. cDNA serving as the sequencing template came from extracted, reverse transcribed RNA. Profiling relied on immunoSEQ multiplex PCR, and the TCRdb table lists in-frame clones only, not all of them. The sample contains some 200,000 clones, approximately 60% of which appear only once. The material sequenced was CD8+ T cells sorted from blood. The receptors come from a human donor in good health.

V gene TRBV4-1 combines with J gene TRBJ1-2, with TRBD1 as a possible D gene (5 bases). This CDR3 comprises 13 residues. The V and J ends lost 3 bases and 4 bases respectively, with 9 bases between them. The V gene's germline CDR1 is MGHRA and CDR2 YSYEKL. The CDR3 loop reads CASSQRGLYGYTF. The CDR3 nucleotides are TGCGCCAGCAGCCAGAGGGGACTCTATGGCTACACCTTC.

The V gene is TRBV4-1, the J gene TRBJ2-7, with no clear D. The germline V and J ends were trimmed by 0 bases and 0 bases, with 9 bases remaining between them. The germline V gene encodes CDR1 MGHRA and CDR2 YSYEKL. The CDR3 is made up of 15 amino acids. The CDR3 sequence is CASSQELSISYEQYF. The CDR3 DNA follows: TGCGCCAGCAGCCAAGAGCTGAGCATCTCCTACGAGCAGTACTTC.

V is TRBV30 and J is TRBJ2-6; no firm D call. This CDR3 spans 12 amino acids. V was trimmed by 6 bases and J by 1 base, leaving 4 bases between them. Germline CDR1 GTSNPN, CDR2 SVGIG (reference sequence). The CDR3 nucleotides are TGTGCCTGCCCGTCTGGGGCCAACGTCCTGACTTTC. It encodes CACPSGANVLTF.

This clone was detected only once. The chain joins TRBV7-2 to TRBJ2-2; no definite D call. Germline lookup yields CDR1 SGHTA and CDR2 FQGNSA. Between the trimmed V and J ends, which lost 6 bases and 0 bases, there was a span of 8 bases. The CDR3 has 14 amino acids. CDR3: CASRYLANTGELFF. CDR3 sequence (DNA): TGTGCCAGCAGGTACCTCGCGAACACCGGGGAGCTGTTTTTT.

This rearrangement joins TRBV7-9 to TRBJ2-2; D unresolved. The CDR3 consists of 15 residues. V shed 5 bases and J shed 4 bases, with 14 bases lying between them. The germline V gene has CDR1 SEHNR and CDR2 FQNEAQ (reference sequence). The CDR3 bases are TGTGCCAGCAGCCACCCAACCGAACGCACCGGGGAGCTGTTTTTT. Its translation is CASSHPTERTGELFF.

This clone was seen only once. The J gene is TRBJ2-7, the V gene TRBV30; D not resolved. The CDR3 extends over 14 amino acids. Germline CDR1 GTSNPN, CDR2 SVGIG (reference sequence). Trimming took 2 bases from V and 5 from J, leaving 16 bases between them. CDR3 protein: CAWSIGLAHDEQYF. The CDR3 DNA reads TGTGCCTGGAGTATCGGGTTGGCTCACGACGAGCAGTACTTC. Supplemented by reference TRBV30 and TRBJ2-7, the full variable domain reads SQTIHQWPATLVQPVGSPLSLECTVEGTSNPNLYWYRQAAGRGLQLLFYSVGIGQISSEVPQNLSASRPQDRQFILSSKKLLLSDSGFYLCAWSIGLAHDEQYFGPGTRLTVT.

This clone was seen only a few times. The chain employs TRBV28 and TRBJ2-1; D is undetermined. Trimming stripped 7 bases from V and 3 bases from J, with 10 bases between. Germline V gene sequence: CDR1 MDHEN, CDR2 SYDVKM. CDR3 length equals 13 residues. The CDR3 loop reads CASTPASYNEQFF. CDR3 DNA sequence: TGTGCCAGCACCCCGGCTAGCTACAATGAGCAGTTCTTC.

This clone was picked up a small number of times. The genes are TRBV7-9 and TRBJ1-6; D is unclear. Per the germline V gene, CDR1 is SEHNR and CDR2 is FQNEAQ (reference sequence). Between the trimmed V and J ends, which lost 5 bases and 10 bases, there was a span of 15 bases. This CDR3 has 14 residues. In DNA, the CDR3 is TGTGCCAGCAGCCGCGGAGGGTCTGGGTCACCCCTCCACTTT. Translating it yields CASSRGGSGSPLHF.

The chain uses TRBV27 and TRBJ1-2; tentatively, D is TRBD1 (5 bases). This CDR3 has 15 amino acids. Germline-derived CDR1 and CDR2 are MNHEY and SMNVEV (reference sequence). The V gene lost 2 bases and the J gene lost 8 bases, with 18 bases spanning the gap. CDR3 region: CASSLRGSPLRGYTF. CDR3 sequence (DNA): TGTGCCAGCAGTTTACGGGGCAGTCCATTGCGAGGCTACACCTTC.

This clone was observed a handful of times. V and J are TRBV15 and TRBJ1-1, with no clear D. This CDR3 is 13 amino acids long. The ends were cut back, 1 base at V and 3 bases at J, with 6 bases in the middle. CDR1 and CDR2 (germline): LNHNV, YYDKDF (reference sequence). The CDR3 nucleotides read TGTGCCACCAGCAGAGGAGGCTACACTGAAGCTTTCTTT. This gives the protein CATSRGGYTEAFF.

The V call is TRBV6-5, the J call TRBJ2-2; D gene ambiguous. The V end was cut by 2 bases, the J end by 4 bases, with 5 bases between. Looked up from germline, CDR1 is MNHEY and CDR2 is SVGAGI. This CDR3 has 13 residues. The CDR3 region is CASSYTATGELFF. In DNA form, the CDR3 reads TGTGCCAGCAGTTACACGGCCACCGGGGAGCTGTTTTTT.

This chain connects TRBV25-1 to TRBJ1-1; TRBD1 matches 8 bases. Germline V gives CDR1 MGHDK, CDR2 SYGVNS. V lost 2 bases, J lost 5 bases, and 16 bases stayed unmatched. This CDR3 spans 18 amino acids. The CDR3 DNA follows: TGTGCCAGCAGTGAACTATCCCCAAAGACAGGGGTGGGTACTGAAGCTTTCTTT. Translation gives CASSELSPKTGVGTEAFF.

This clone was counted a single time. The rearrangement joins TRBV27 to TRBJ2-7; possible D gene TRBD2, 5 bases. Germline V gene lookup returns CDR1 MNHEY and CDR2 SMNVEV (reference sequence). Trimming pared 9 bases from V and 6 bases from J, leaving 15 bases between. The CDR3 runs to 12 residues. The CDR3 reads CASTGLRGEQYF. CDR3 coding DNA: TGTGCCAGTACGGGTCTCCGGGGCGAGCAGTACTTC.

The chain uses TRBV2 and TRBJ2-5, with TRBD2 matching over 10 bases. This CDR3 region has 15 residues. CDR1 and CDR2 from the germline V gene are SNHLY and FYNNEI. V trimming: 3 bases; J trimming: 1 base; junction bases outside the gene matches: 2. The CDR3: CASSEASGGQETQYF. Written as DNA, the CDR3 is TGTGCCAGCAGTGAGGCTAGCGGGGGCCAAGAGACCCAGTACTTC.

This clone came up once. The chain employs TRBV27 and TRBJ2-7; weak D call: TRBD2 (5 bases). V dropped 4 bases and J dropped 2 bases, with 9 bases sitting between them. Germline-derived CDR1 and CDR2 are MNHEY and SMNVEV (reference sequence). The CDR3 length is 13 residues. This chain's CDR3 is CASSSGTPYEQYF. DNA of the CDR3: TGTGCCAGCAGTTCGGGAACCCCCTACGAGCAGTACTTC.

This clone was detected ten times or more. CDR3 DNA: TGTGCCAGTAGTACGCATCACCGGGGTAGCAATCAGCCCCAGCATTTT. Translating gives CASSTHHRGSNQPQHF. This chain joins TRBV19 and TRBJ1-5; no definite D call. Germline V gene data show CDR1 as LNHDA and CDR2 as SQIVND (reference sequence). V was cut by 4 bases and J by 0 bases, with 13 bases left in between. The CDR3 has 16 amino acids. Based on the CDR3 plus reference TRBV19 and TRBJ1-5, the full variable domain is DGGITQSPKYLFRKEGQNVTLSCEQNLNHDAMYWYRQDPGQGLRLIYYSQIVNDFQKGDIAEGYSVSREKKESFPLTVTSAQKNPTAFYLCASSTHHRGSNQPQHFGDGTRLSIL.

The CDR3 is CASSDGQGATNTEAFF. CDR3 nucleotide sequence: TGCGCCAGCAGCGACGGACAGGGGGCGACGAACACTGAAGCTTTCTTT. This rearrangement joins TRBV5-1 to TRBJ1-1; TRBD1 matches at 11 bases. The CDR3 is 16 amino acids. Germline-derived CDR1 and CDR2 are SGHRS and YFSETQ. V was pared by 4 bases and J by 1 base, with 6 bases of the junction left unmatched.

V is TRBV15 and J is TRBJ2-3; D is perhaps TRBD1 or TRBD2 (6 bases each). This CDR3 has 15 residues. Looked up from germline, CDR1 is LNHNV and CDR2 is YYDKDF (reference sequence). V was cut by 0 bases and J by 2 bases, with 9 bases left in between. The CDR3 here is CATSRERGPTDTQYF. CDR3 sequence (DNA): TGTGCCACCAGCAGAGAACGGGGGCCCACAGATACGCAGTATTTT. Full variable domain (missing parts from reference TRBV15 and TRBJ2-3): DAMVIQNPRYQVTQFGKPVTLSCSQTLNHNVMYWYQQKSSQAPKLLFHYYDKDFNNEADTPDNFQSRRPNTSFCFLDIRSPGLGDTAMYLCATSRERGPTDTQYFGPGTRLTVL.